This TCR beta chain was captured in a study of early T cells in non-severe SARS-CoV-2 infection. Background on the study: Sequenced material consisted of bulk RNA (from unsorted whole blood), and chains were unpaired. Study-wide findings and caveats: Matching results from VDJdb favored anti-spike CD8 responses, leaving private and CD4 specificities undetected.

As for this clonotype: What it binds is not known.

TCRdb itself ran the 5' RACE reads through MiXCR, one entry per CDR3 protein. The table has 45,000 to 50,000 distinct CDR3 sequences, roughly 6.5% seen once. V was clipped by 6 bases and J by 0 bases, with 12 bases between them. CDR1 is MNHEY and CDR2 is SVGEGT in the germline V gene. The CDR3 totals 15 residues. The sequences come from whole blood, collected at baseline. V usage is TRBV6-2 or TRBV6-3 and J usage is TRBJ2-1, with D perhaps TRBD2 (6 bases). This clonotype originated in an adult who was a healthcare worker with PCR-confirmed SARS-CoV-2 infection or an uninfected control (not recorded which). DNA of the CDR3: TGTGCCAGCAGCTGGGACTCTGGCTCCTACAATGAGCAGTTCTTC. Its protein product is CASSWDSGSYNEQFF.